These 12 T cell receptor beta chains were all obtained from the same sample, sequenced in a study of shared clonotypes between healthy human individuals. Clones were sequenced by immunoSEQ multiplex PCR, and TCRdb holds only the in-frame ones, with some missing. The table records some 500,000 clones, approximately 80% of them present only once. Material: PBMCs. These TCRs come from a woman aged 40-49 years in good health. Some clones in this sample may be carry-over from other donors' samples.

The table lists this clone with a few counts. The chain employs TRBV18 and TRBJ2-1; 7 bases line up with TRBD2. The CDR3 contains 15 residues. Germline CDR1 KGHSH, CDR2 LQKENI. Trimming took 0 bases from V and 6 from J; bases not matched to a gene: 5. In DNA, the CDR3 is TGTGCCAGCTCACCACCGGGCGGGAGCGTCAATGAGCAGTTCTTC. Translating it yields CASSPPGGSVNEQFF.

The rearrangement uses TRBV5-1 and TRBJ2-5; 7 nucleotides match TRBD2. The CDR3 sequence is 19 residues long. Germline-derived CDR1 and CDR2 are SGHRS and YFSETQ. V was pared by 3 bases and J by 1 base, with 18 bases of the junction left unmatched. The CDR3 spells CASSSSRRGGGVGQETQYF. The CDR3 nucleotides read TGCGCCAGCAGCTCTTCCCGGAGGGGCGGGGGAGTGGGCCAAGAGACCCAGTACTTC.

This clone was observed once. The CDR3 nucleotides are TGTGCCAGCAGCCCCAGACATGGAAAATTCCACGAGCAGTACTTC. Encoded protein: CASSPRHGKFHEQYF. J is TRBJ2-7 and V is TRBV7-2; D is undetermined. The CDR3 has 15 amino acids. Trimming cost V 5 bases and J 5 bases, with 19 bases left between them. Germline CDR1 is SGHTA and CDR2 is FQGNSA. The full variable domain, in which reference TRBV7-2 and TRBJ2-7 provide the parts outside the CDR3, is GAGVSQSPSNKVTEKGKDVELRCDPISGHTALYWYRQSLGQGLEFLIYFQGNSAPDKSGLPSDRFSAERTGGSVSTLTIQRTQQEDSAVYLCASSPRHGKFHEQYFGPGTRLTVT.

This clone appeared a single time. The CDR3 region is CASSGDRPTEAFF. The CDR3 DNA reads TGCGCCAGCAGCGGCGACAGACCCACTGAAGCTTTCTTT. The chain couples TRBV5-1 to TRBJ1-1, with D possibly TRBD1 on 5 matching bases. Germline values: CDR1 SGHRS, CDR2 YFSETQ. V lost 4 bases, J lost 4 bases, and 11 bases lay in between. This CDR3 contains 13 residues. Based on the CDR3 plus reference TRBV5-1 and TRBJ1-1, the full variable domain is KAGVTQTPRYLIKTRGQQVTLSCSPISGHRSVSWYQQTPGQGLQFLFEYFSETQRNKGNFPGRFSGRQFSNSRSEMNVSTLELGDSALYLCASSGDRPTEAFFGQGTRLTVV.

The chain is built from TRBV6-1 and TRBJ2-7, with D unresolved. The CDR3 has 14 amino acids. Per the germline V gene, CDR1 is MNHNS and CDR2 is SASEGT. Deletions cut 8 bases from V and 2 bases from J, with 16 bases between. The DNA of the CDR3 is TGTGCCAGCGTCGTGGCAGGCGGAACCTACGAGCAGTACTTC. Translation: CASVVAGGTYEQYF.

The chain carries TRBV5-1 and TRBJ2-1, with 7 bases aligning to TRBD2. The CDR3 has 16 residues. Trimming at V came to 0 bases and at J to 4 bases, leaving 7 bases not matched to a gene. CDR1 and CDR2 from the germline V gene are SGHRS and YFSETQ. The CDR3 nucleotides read TGCGCCAGCAGCTTGGGACCGGCGGGAGCATACAATGAGCAGTTCTTC. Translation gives CASSLGPAGAYNEQFF.

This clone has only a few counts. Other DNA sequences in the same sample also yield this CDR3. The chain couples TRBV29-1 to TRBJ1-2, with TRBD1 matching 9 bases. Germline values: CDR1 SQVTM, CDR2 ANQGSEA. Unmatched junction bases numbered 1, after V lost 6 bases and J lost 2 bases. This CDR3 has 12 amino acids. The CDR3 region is CSVGTGNYGYTF. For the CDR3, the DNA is TGCAGCGTGGGGACAGGGAACTATGGCTACACCTTC.

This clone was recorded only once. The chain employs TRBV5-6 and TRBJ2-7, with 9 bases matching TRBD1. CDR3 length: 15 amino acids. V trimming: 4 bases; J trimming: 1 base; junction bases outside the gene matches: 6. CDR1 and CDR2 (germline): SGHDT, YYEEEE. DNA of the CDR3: TGTGCCAGCAGCCGGGGACAGGGAGCATCCTACGAGCAGTACTTC. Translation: CASSRGQGASYEQYF.

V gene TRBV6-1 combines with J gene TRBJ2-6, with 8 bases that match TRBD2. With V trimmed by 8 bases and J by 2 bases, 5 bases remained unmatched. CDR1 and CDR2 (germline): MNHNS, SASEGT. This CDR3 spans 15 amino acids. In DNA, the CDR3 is TGTGCCAGCGCAGCGGGAGCTGCTGGGGCCAACGTCCTGACTTTC. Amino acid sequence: CASAAGAAGANVLTF.

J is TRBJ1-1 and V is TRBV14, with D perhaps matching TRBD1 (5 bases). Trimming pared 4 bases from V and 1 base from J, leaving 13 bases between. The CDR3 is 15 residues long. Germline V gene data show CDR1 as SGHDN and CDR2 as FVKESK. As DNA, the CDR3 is TGTGCCAGCAGCCCCTGGAGGGACCGGAACACTGAAGCTTTCTTT. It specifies CASSPWRDRNTEAFF.

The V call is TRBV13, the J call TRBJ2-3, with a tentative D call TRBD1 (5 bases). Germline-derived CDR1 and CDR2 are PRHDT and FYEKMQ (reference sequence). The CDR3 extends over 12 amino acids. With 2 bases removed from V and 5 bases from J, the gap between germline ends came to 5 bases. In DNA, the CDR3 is TGTGCCAGCAGCTTACAGGGAGATACGCAGTATTTT. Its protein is CASSLQGDTQYF.

The CDR3 DNA reads TGTGCCAGCAGACCAGACAGAAACAATCAGCCCCAGCATTTT. Amino acids: CASRPDRNNQPQHF. The rearrangement uses TRBV6-5 and TRBJ1-5, with D possibly being TRBD1 (5 bases). Trimming stripped 6 bases from V and 3 bases from J, with 12 bases between. In germline, CDR1 is MNHEY, CDR2 SVGAGI. The CDR3 totals 14 residues.